The clone carrying this T cell receptor beta chain was found a few times. These data are taken from a study of blood T cells in healthy people across ages. Combining a sample-barcoded 5' primer with a J-beta primer mix, a second PCR ran for roughly 6 to 11 cycles. TCRdb called the 5' RACE reads again in MiXCR, with one record for every CDR3 protein. The sample yields 1.5 million to 2 million distinct CDR3 sequences, roughly 30% seen once. The sequenced sample consisted of blood. The TCR sequence derives from a woman younger than 45 in good health.

In DNA, the CDR3 is TGTGCCAGGGTGGGTCCGCGGGAAAATATGAACAATGAGCAGTTCTTC. Translation gives CARVGPRENMNNEQFF. This rearrangement joins TRBV2 to TRBJ2-1; a weak D match, TRBD2 (6 bases). V was pared by 9 bases and J by 5 bases, with 23 bases between. The CDR3 totals 16 residues. Germline CDR1 and CDR2: SNHLY and FYNNEI.